This entry features one T cell receptor (beta chain) sequence. These data are taken from a study of blood T cell repertoires in COVID-19. Only in-frame clones appear in the TCRdb table, and some are missing; sequencing was by immunoSEQ multiplex PCR. Here the sample spans tens of thousands of clones, about 83% being singletons. The ends lost 6 bases at V and 8 bases at J; junction bases unmatched: 12. Germline V lookup: CDR1 ENHRY, CDR2 SYGVKD. The CDR3 is made up of 15 amino acids. The chain recombines TRBV10-3 with TRBJ1-4; 7 bases fit TRBD1. The receptor's source is a man in his fifties or sixties with acute or convalescent COVID-19. Sequencing was done on a sample of peripheral blood. For the CDR3, the DNA is TGTGCCATCAGGAGGGACAGTTCGAGTAACGAAAAACTGTTTTTT. It codes for CAIRRDSSSNEKLFF.